This entry lists 28 T cell receptor beta chains sequenced from one sample in a study of control samples from healthy donors and cancer patients. The method was immunoSEQ multiplex PCR; TCRdb's version includes in-frame clones alone and lacks a portion of them. The sample shows around 100,000 clones, around 88% of them seen only once. Input material: PBMCs. The receptors were sampled from a man aged 60 to 75 with lung cancer.

This chain connects TRBV2 to TRBJ1-2; no clear D. This CDR3 region has 15 residues. The V and J ends lost 1 base and 4 bases respectively, with 13 bases between them. Germline CDR1 reads SNHLY; CDR2 reads FYNNEI. The CDR3 DNA reads as TGTGCCAGCAGTGAAGTAGGACCCGGAGGCTATGGCTACACCTTC. Translated, it gives CASSEVGPGGYGYTF.

The chain combines TRBV13 with TRBJ2-4; no clear D gene. V was cut by 5 bases and J by 7 bases, with 9 bases left in between. CDR1 and CDR2 from the germline V gene are PRHDT and FYEKMQ (reference sequence). This CDR3 comprises 12 residues. The CDR3 region is CASSISRNIQYF. The DNA for the CDR3 is TGTGCCAGCAGCATCAGTAGGAACATTCAGTACTTC.

The CDR3 nucleotides are TGCGCCAGCAGCCAAGATCCGGGACAGGGGTATTACCAGCCCCAGCATTTT. This translates into CASSQDPGQGYYQPQHF. J is TRBJ1-5 and V is TRBV4-1; 10 bases match TRBD1. With V trimmed by 0 bases and J by 7 bases, 9 bases remained unmatched. There are 17 residues in the CDR3. Germline CDR1 and CDR2: MGHRA and YSYEKL.

The genes are TRBV5-1 and TRBJ1-1; possibly TRBD1 for D (5 bases). This CDR3 region has 13 residues. Germline V gene lookup returns CDR1 SGHRS and CDR2 YFSETQ. The ends were cut back, 3 bases at V and 0 bases at J, with 6 bases in the middle. The CDR3 sequence is CASSSGLNTEAFF. In DNA form, the CDR3 reads TGCGCCAGCAGCTCAGGGCTGAACACTGAAGCTTTCTTT.

This clone came up a few times. This rearrangement joins TRBV19 to TRBJ1-5; tentatively, D is TRBD1 (6 bases). Trimming took off 4 bases at V and 5 bases at J, with 12 bases between the two ends. The CDR3 has 14 amino acids. Per germline, CDR1 LNHDA and CDR2 SQIVND (reference sequence). The DNA of the CDR3 is TGTGCCAGTAGTAGGATGGCAGGGGATCAGCCCCAGCATTTT. Encoded protein: CASSRMAGDQPQHF.

The chain uses TRBV6-4 and TRBJ1-1; weak D call: TRBD1 (5 bases). This CDR3 has 14 amino acids. Per the germline V gene, CDR1 is MRHNA and CDR2 is SNTAGT. V was pared by 4 bases and J by 1 base, with 10 bases between. The CDR3 DNA sequence: TGTGCCAGCAGTGTTCAGAGGGGGAACACTGAAGCTTTCTTT. It specifies CASSVQRGNTEAFF.

The table lists this clone with a few counts. The chain links TRBV30 to TRBJ1-4; 8 bases align to TRBD1. There are 13 residues in the CDR3. CDR1 is GTSNPN, CDR2 SVGIG, per germline (reference sequence). V trimming: 4 bases; J trimming: 7 bases; junction bases outside the gene matches: 5. CDR3 loop: CAWKAGGFEKLFF. CDR3 DNA sequence: TGTGCCTGGAAGGCAGGGGGCTTTGAAAAACTGTTTTTT.

V and J are TRBV5-1 and TRBJ2-5; D is unclear. CDR1 is SGHRS, CDR2 YFSETQ, per germline. V dropped 5 bases and J dropped 2 bases, with 7 bases sitting between them. This CDR3 comprises 12 residues. As DNA, the CDR3 is TGCGCCAGCAGTGTGCAGCAAGAGACCCAGTACTTC. The encoded protein is CASSVQQETQYF.

The chain couples TRBV6-1 to TRBJ2-4; maybe TRBD1 (6 bases). V shed 3 bases and J shed 3 bases, with 21 bases lying between them. In germline, CDR1 is MNHNS, CDR2 SASEGT. CDR3 length equals 18 residues. The CDR3: CASSDAQGLLMYKNIQYF. The DNA for the CDR3 is TGTGCCAGCAGTGATGCACAGGGTTTGCTAATGTACAAAAACATTCAGTACTTC.

The chain couples TRBV4-1 to TRBJ2-1; no definite D call. Trimming stripped 1 base from V and 2 bases from J, with 9 bases between. CDR1 is MGHRA, CDR2 YSYEKL, per germline. This CDR3 region has 15 residues. DNA of the CDR3: TGCGCCAGCAGCCAAGCGACGGTTACCTACAATGAGCAGTTCTTC. Its protein is CASSQATVTYNEQFF.

This sequence joins TRBV29-1 and TRBJ2-3; D is uncertain. The CDR3 length is 13 residues. The V gene's germline CDR1 is SQVTM and CDR2 ANQGSEA. V dropped 7 bases and J dropped 2 bases, with 13 bases sitting between them. Written as DNA, the CDR3 is TGCAGCGCCACCCGACCCCCCACAGATACGCAGTATTTT. This encodes CSATRPPTDTQYF.

The chain is built from TRBV5-1 and TRBJ2-5; possibly TRBD2 for D (5 bases). CDR1 is SGHRS, CDR2 YFSETQ, per germline. This CDR3 spans 12 amino acids. Between the trimmed V and J ends, which lost 5 bases and 5 bases, there was a span of 10 bases. Here the CDR3 reads CASRREWETQYF. The CDR3 coding sequence is TGCGCCAGCAGGAGGGAATGGGAGACCCAGTACTTC.

The V gene is TRBV7-9, the J gene TRBJ1-3; D gene ambiguous. Per germline, CDR1 SEHNR and CDR2 FQNEAQ (reference sequence). The length of the CDR3 is 14 residues. Deletions cut 1 base from V and 3 bases from J, with 7 bases between. The CDR3 here is CASSLVSLGNTIYF. The CDR3 coding sequence is TGTGCCAGCAGCTTAGTGTCGCTTGGAAACACCATATATTTT.

The chain recombines TRBV27 with TRBJ2-2; D call uncertain. Germline CDR1 MNHEY, CDR2 SMNVEV (reference sequence). CDR3 length: 14 amino acids. The V and J ends lost 7 bases and 1 base respectively, with 10 bases between them. The CDR3 nucleotides are TGTGCCAGCAACCGGGCAGTGAACACCGGGGAGCTGTTTTTT. Protein product: CASNRAVNTGELFF.

This clone was counted a single time. This chain uses TRBV4-1 with TRBJ2-1; D uncertain. Germline V CDR1 and CDR2: MGHRA, YSYEKL. This CDR3 is built from 14 residues. V was clipped by 4 bases and J by 3 bases, with 10 bases between them. The CDR3 is CASSPWTVYNEQFF. The CDR3 DNA is TGCGCCAGCAGCCCATGGACGGTCTACAATGAGCAGTTCTTC.

The CDR3 DNA is TGTGCCAGCGAAAGCACAGATACGCAGTATTTT. This encodes CASESTDTQYF. This chain links TRBV11-3 with TRBJ2-3; D is ambiguous. The CDR3 is 11 amino acids. The V and J ends lost 8 bases and 0 bases respectively, with 3 bases between them. Germline V CDR1 and CDR2: SGHNT, YENEEA.

The J gene is TRBJ2-3, the V gene TRBV24-1; the D gene is possibly TRBD2 (5 bases). The V and J ends lost 0 bases and 3 bases respectively, with 15 bases between them. Germline CDR1 reads KGHDR; CDR2 reads SFDVKD. The CDR3 totals 17 residues. The CDR3 DNA is TGTGCCACCAGTGATTTGCCGGCGGTAGGGAGAACAGATACGCAGTATTTT. Its protein product is CATSDLPAVGRTDTQYF.

The rearrangement joins TRBV5-1 to TRBJ2-7; D possibly corresponds to TRBD2 (7 bases). With 4 bases removed from V and 2 bases from J, the gap between germline ends came to 16 bases. Looked up from germline, CDR1 is SGHRS and CDR2 is YFSETQ. This CDR3 region has 15 residues. The CDR3: CASSPSGGGPYEQYF. The CDR3 bases are TGCGCCAGCAGCCCTTCCGGCGGGGGCCCCTACGAGCAGTACTTC. Supplemented by reference TRBV5-1 and TRBJ2-7, the full variable domain reads KAGVTQTPRYLIKTRGQQVTLSCSPISGHRSVSWYQQTPGQGLQFLFEYFSETQRNKGNFPGRFSGRQFSNSRSEMNVSTLELGDSALYLCASSPSGGGPYEQYFGPGTRLTVT.

The V and J genes are TRBV4-2 and TRBJ2-1; perhaps TRBD1 as D (5 bases). The V gene's germline CDR1 is LGHNA and CDR2 YNFKEQ. This CDR3 spans 15 amino acids. Trimming removed 0 bases at V and 2 bases at J, with 8 bases between. This CDR3 is CASSQDLGAYNEQFF. The CDR3 bases are TGTGCCAGCAGCCAAGATCTAGGGGCCTACAATGAGCAGTTCTTC.

The chain links TRBV24-1 to TRBJ2-1, with a weak D call TRBD1 (5 bases). CDR3 length: 13 residues. V lost 5 bases, J lost 9 bases, and 13 bases lay in between. From germline, CDR1 is KGHDR and CDR2 SFDVKD. CDR3 sequence reads: CATSAAFRVEQFF. As DNA, the CDR3 is TGTGCCACCAGTGCCGCCTTCAGGGTTGAGCAGTTCTTC.

V is TRBV7-6 and J is TRBJ1-2; no clear D. Per the germline V gene, CDR1 is SGHVS and CDR2 is FNYEAQ. Trimming cost V 0 bases and J 7 bases, with 12 bases left between them. The CDR3 consists of 14 residues. The CDR3 nucleotides are TGTGCCAGCAGCTTAGCGCCAAGGGAGGCTGGCTACACCTTC. It yields the protein CASSLAPREAGYTF.

This sequence joins TRBV6-1 and TRBJ1-2, with unresolved D. The germline gives CDR1 MNHNS, CDR2 SASEGT. V gave up 1 base and J gave up 4 bases, with 13 bases separating them. This CDR3 comprises 15 residues. The CDR3 loop reads CASSEDVKSFYGYTF. CDR3 nucleotides: TGTGCCAGCAGTGAAGATGTCAAATCCTTCTATGGCTACACCTTC.

The chain couples TRBV2 to TRBJ2-7, with 10 bases fitting TRBD2. CDR3 length equals 15 residues. The germline CDR1 and CDR2 sequences are SNHLY and FYNNEI. The trim removed 0 bases at V and 1 base at J, leaving 0 bases unmatched. CDR3 amino acids: CASSEASGGSYEQYF. The DNA for the CDR3 is TGTGCCAGCAGTGAAGCTAGCGGGGGGTCCTACGAGCAGTACTTC.

V and J are TRBV18 and TRBJ2-4; the D is unclear. V was trimmed by 1 base and J by 0 bases, leaving 13 bases between them. The CDR3 loop spans 17 amino acids. CDR1 and CDR2 from the germline V gene are KGHSH and LQKENI. The CDR3 region has the DNA TGTGCCAGCTCACCACGGATGGGAATCCTAGCCAAAAACATTCAGTACTTC. Encoded protein: CASSPRMGILAKNIQYF.

CDR3 nucleotide sequence: TGTGCCAGTTCGCGGACTGCGAACACTGAAGCTTTCTTT. It translates to CASSRTANTEAFF. The chain joins TRBV2 to TRBJ1-1, with D hard to call. The V and J ends lost 9 bases and 1 base respectively, with 12 bases between them. The CDR3 runs to 13 residues. Germline loops: CDR1 SNHLY, CDR2 FYNNEI.

The chain is built from TRBV11-2 and TRBJ1-2; 8 bases align to TRBD1. The length of the CDR3 is 15 residues. Germline lookup yields CDR1 SGHAT and CDR2 FQNNGV. Trimming took 4 bases from V and 8 from J; bases not matched to a gene: 12. The chain's CDR3 is CASSSYQQGARGYTF. The CDR3 DNA sequence: TGTGCCAGCAGCTCCTATCAGCAGGGGGCGCGAGGCTACACCTTC.

The chain has TRBV6-5 and TRBJ2-5; no firm D call. Per germline, CDR1 MNHEY and CDR2 SVGAGI. Trimming pared 6 bases from V and 4 bases from J, leaving 12 bases between. The CDR3 runs 13 residues. CDR3 nucleotide sequence: TGTGCCAGCAGCCTTGACCTGGGAGAGACCCAGTACTTC. Protein: CASSLDLGETQYF.

The chain combines TRBV24-1 with TRBJ2-3, with D uncertain. The germline gives CDR1 KGHDR, CDR2 SFDVKD. The V end was cut by 5 bases, the J end by 4 bases, with 6 bases between. This CDR3 is built from 12 residues. CDR3 DNA: TGTGCCACCAGTGCGGGCCCAGATACGCAGTATTTT. Its protein product is CATSAGPDTQYF.